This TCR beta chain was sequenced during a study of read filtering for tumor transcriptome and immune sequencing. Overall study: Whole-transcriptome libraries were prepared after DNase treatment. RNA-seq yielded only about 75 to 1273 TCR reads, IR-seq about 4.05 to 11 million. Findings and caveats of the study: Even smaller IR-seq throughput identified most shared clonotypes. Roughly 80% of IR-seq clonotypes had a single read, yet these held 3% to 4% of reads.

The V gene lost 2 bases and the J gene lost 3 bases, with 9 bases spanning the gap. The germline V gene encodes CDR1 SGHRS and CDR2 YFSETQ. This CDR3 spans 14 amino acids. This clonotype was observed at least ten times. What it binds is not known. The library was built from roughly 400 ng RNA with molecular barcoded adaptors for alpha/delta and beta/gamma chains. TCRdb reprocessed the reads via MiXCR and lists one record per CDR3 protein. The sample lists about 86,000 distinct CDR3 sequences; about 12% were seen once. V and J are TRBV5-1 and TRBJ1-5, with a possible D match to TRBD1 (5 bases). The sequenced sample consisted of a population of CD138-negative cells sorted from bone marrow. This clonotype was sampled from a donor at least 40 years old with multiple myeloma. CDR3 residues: CASSLDSLNQPQHF. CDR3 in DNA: TGCGCCAGCAGCTTAGACAGCCTCAATCAGCCCCAGCATTTT.